The 13 T cell receptor beta chains below come from one sample, sequenced in a study of glioma-infiltrating T cells after dendritic cell vaccination. Here immunoSEQ multiplex PCR was the method, and the copy in TCRdb shows in-frame clones only, minus some. The sample holds roughly 60,000 clones, roughly 86% seen once. Regarding time point: after dendritic cell vaccination, including at tumor progression/relapse. Sample: blood, taken after dendritic cell vaccination. Every receptor here comes from a human donor with glioblastoma.

This clone was seen only a few times. The CDR3 DNA reads as TGTGCCAGCAGCTTAGGGTGGATCAGGGGTGACACTGAAGCTTTCTTT. Its protein is CASSLGWIRGDTEAFF. The chain uses TRBV7-2 and TRBJ1-1; D may be TRBD1 (6 bases). The V end was cut by 1 base, the J end by 3 bases, with 15 bases between. CDR1 SGHTA and CDR2 FQGNSA come from the germline V gene. The CDR3 covers 16 residues.

The V gene is TRBV6-5, the J gene TRBJ1-3; 8 bases line up with TRBD1. V shed 0 bases, J shed 1 base, and the junction held 2 bases outside the gene matches. The CDR3 spans 16 residues. Germline-derived CDR1 and CDR2 are MNHEY and SVGAGI. CDR3 amino acids: CASSYSRTGSGNTIYF. DNA for the CDR3: TGTGCCAGCAGTTACTCACGGACAGGGTCTGGAAACACCATATATTTT.

V gene TRBV29-1 combines with J gene TRBJ2-7, with D possibly matching TRBD2 (5 bases). The length of the CDR3 is 13 residues. Germline CDR1 and CDR2: SQVTM and ANQGSEA. Deletions cut 2 bases from V and 6 bases from J, with 14 bases between. The CDR3, as DNA: TGCAGCGTTGAAACGGGAATAGCAATCGAGCAGTACTTC. It yields the protein CSVETGIAIEQYF.

The chain has TRBV5-1 and TRBJ2-5; 8 bases are shared with TRBD2. The J call is uncertain, as TRBJ2-7 better fits the DNA end. CDR3 length: 16 residues. CDR1 SGHRS and CDR2 YFSETQ come from the germline V gene. CDR3 loop: CASSPGTSGSRYEQYF. CDR3 DNA: TGCGCCAGCAGCCCCGGGACCAGCGGGAGTCGCTACGAGCAGTACTTC.

This rearrangement joins TRBV19 to TRBJ2-1; 12 bases fit TRBD2. The length of the CDR3 is 16 residues. The germline V gene has CDR1 LNHDA and CDR2 SQIVND (reference sequence). V was pared by 5 bases and J by 4 bases, with 6 bases of the junction left unmatched. CDR3 sequence reads: CASSFSSGGVYNEQFF. For the CDR3, the DNA is TGTGCCAGTAGTTTTTCTAGCGGGGGGGTGTACAATGAGCAGTTCTTC.

The chain employs TRBV20-1 and TRBJ1-1; tentative D call: TRBD1 (5 bases). This CDR3 has 11 residues. CDR1 is DFQATT and CDR2 is SNEGSKA in the germline V gene (reference sequence). The CDR3 nucleotides read TGCAGAGCAGGGTGGAACACTGAAGCTTTCTTT. It is translated as CRAGWNTEAFF.

The chain combines TRBV15 with TRBJ1-2, with TRBD1 matching over 8 bases. The CDR3 totals 14 residues. V lost 3 bases to trimming and J lost 5 bases; unmatched junction nucleotides: 5. Germline CDR1 LNHNV, CDR2 YYDKDF (reference sequence). Here the CDR3 reads CATSRDRVGYGYTF. CDR3 nucleotide sequence: TGTGCCACCAGCAGGGACAGGGTCGGGTATGGCTACACCTTC.

This chain uses TRBV11-2 with TRBJ1-1; TRBD1 matches 7 bases. There are 16 residues in the CDR3. Per the germline V gene, CDR1 is SGHAT and CDR2 is FQNNGV. With V trimmed by 1 base and J by 6 bases, 11 bases remained unmatched. The CDR3 spells CASSLVGGRGIAEAFF. The CDR3 DNA follows: TGTGCCAGCAGCTTAGTAGGGGGCAGGGGAATAGCTGAAGCTTTCTTT. The full variable domain, rest sourced from reference TRBV11-2 and TRBJ1-1, is EAGVAQSPRYKIIEKRQSVAFWCNPISGHATLYWYQQILGQGPKLLIQFQNNGVVDDSQLPKDRFSAERLKGVDSTLKIQPAKLEDSAVYLCASSLVGGRGIAEAFFGQGTRLTVV.

This sequence joins TRBV4-1 and TRBJ2-1; the D is unclear. The V end lost 4 bases, the J end lost 7 bases, and 14 bases lay between the germline ends. Germline values: CDR1 MGHRA, CDR2 YSYEKL. The CDR3 has 14 amino acids. The CDR3 DNA reads TGCGCCAGCAGCCTACCCCCGGGTTTGAATGAGCAGTTCTTC. It specifies CASSLPPGLNEQFF.

This chain connects TRBV11-3 to TRBJ2-5; 11 bases align to TRBD2. Germline V gene sequence: CDR1 SGHNT, CDR2 YENEEA. V trimming: 4 bases; J trimming: 1 base; junction bases outside the gene matches: 2. The CDR3 has 15 residues. CDR3 bases: TGTGCCAGCAGCTGGGGGACTAGCGGCCAAGAGACCCAGTACTTC. This codes for CASSWGTSGQETQYF.

This clone showed up just a few times. J is TRBJ2-1 and V is TRBV4-3; 9 nucleotides agree with TRBD2. Germline CDR1 LGHNA, CDR2 YSLEER. V was clipped by 3 bases and J by 7 bases; unmatched bases: 10. The CDR3 contains 16 residues. The chain's CDR3 is CASSQSWRGGSNEQFF. The DNA for the CDR3 is TGCGCCAGCAGCCAGTCTTGGCGGGGGGGCTCAAATGAGCAGTTCTTC.

The chain couples TRBV19 to TRBJ1-1; tentatively, D is TRBD1 (6 bases). Trimming cost V 3 bases and J 3 bases, with 11 bases left between them. The CDR3 runs to 14 residues. The germline V gene has CDR1 LNHDA and CDR2 SQIVND (reference sequence). In DNA form, the CDR3 reads TGTGCCAGTAGTATTACAGGGTATGACACTGAAGCTTTCTTT. Translating it yields CASSITGYDTEAFF.

In this sample, this clone turned up once. The CDR3 loop is CASSQDGTVNNEQFF. The CDR3 nucleotides read TGCGCCAGCAGCCAAGACGGGACAGTAAACAATGAGCAGTTCTTC. This rearrangement joins TRBV4-3 to TRBJ2-1; 7 bases match TRBD1. The junction had 4 bases not matched to a gene; V was cut back by 0 bases and J by 5 bases. CDR1 and CDR2 from the germline V gene are LGHNA and YSLEER. CDR3 size: 15 residues.